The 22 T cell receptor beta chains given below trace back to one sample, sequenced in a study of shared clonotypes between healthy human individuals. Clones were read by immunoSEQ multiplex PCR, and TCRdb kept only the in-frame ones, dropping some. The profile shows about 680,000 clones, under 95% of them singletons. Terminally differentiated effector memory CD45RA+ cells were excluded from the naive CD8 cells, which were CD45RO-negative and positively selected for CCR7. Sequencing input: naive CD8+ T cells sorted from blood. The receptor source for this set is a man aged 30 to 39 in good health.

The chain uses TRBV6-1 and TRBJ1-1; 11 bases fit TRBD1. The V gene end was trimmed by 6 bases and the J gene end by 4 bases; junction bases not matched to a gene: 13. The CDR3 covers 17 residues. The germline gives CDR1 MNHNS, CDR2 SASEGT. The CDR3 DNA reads TGTGCCAGCAGGGAAAGTCTGGGACAGGGGGAAGGCACTGAAGCTTTCTTT. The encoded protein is CASRESLGQGEGTEAFF.

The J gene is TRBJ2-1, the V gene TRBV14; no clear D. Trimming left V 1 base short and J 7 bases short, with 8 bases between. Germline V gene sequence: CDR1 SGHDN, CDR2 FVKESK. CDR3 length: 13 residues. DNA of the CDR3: TGTGCCAGCAGCCAAGTACCTACGAATGAGCAGTTCTTC. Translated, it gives CASSQVPTNEQFF.

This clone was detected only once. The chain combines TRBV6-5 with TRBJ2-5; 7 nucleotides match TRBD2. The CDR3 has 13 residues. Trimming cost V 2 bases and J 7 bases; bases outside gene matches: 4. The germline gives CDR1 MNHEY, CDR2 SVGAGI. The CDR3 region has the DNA TGTGCCAGCAGTTACGAGGTAGCGGGGACCCAGTACTTC. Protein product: CASSYEVAGTQYF.

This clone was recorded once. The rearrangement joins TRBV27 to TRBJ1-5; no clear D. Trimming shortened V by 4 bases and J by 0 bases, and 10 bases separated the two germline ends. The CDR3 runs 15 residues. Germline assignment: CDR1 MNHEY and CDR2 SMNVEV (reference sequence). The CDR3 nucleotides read TGTGCCAGCAGTTCACGGGCGCATAGCAATCAGCCCCAGCATTTT. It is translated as CASSSRAHSNQPQHF.

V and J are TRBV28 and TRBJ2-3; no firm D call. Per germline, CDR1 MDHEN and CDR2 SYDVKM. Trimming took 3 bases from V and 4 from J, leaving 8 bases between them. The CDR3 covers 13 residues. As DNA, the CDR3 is TGTGCCAGCAGTTTCCTTAGCCCAGATACGCAGTATTTT. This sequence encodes CASSFLSPDTQYF.

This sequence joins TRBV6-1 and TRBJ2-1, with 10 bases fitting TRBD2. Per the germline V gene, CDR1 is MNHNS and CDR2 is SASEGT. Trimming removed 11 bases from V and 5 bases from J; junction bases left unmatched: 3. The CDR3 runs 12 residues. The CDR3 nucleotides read TGTGCCGGAGGACTAGCGGACAATGAGCAGTTCTTC. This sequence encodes CAGGLADNEQFF.

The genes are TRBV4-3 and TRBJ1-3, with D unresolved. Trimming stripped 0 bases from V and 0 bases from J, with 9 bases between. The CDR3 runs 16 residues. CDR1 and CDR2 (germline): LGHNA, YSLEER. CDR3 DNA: TGCGCCAGCAGCCAAGATATAGTGGGCTCTGGAAACACCATATATTTT. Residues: CASSQDIVGSGNTIYF.

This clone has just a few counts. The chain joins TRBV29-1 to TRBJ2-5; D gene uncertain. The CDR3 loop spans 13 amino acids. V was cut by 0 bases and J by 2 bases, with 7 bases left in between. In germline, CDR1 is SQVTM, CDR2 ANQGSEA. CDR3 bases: TGCAGCGTTGAAGATTGGGGACAAGAGACCCAGTACTTC. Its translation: CSVEDWGQETQYF.

The CDR3 sequence: CSVEDRASGSETQYF. CDR3 sequence (DNA): TGCAGCGTTGAAGATCGGGCTAGCGGGAGCGAGACCCAGTACTTC. The chain links TRBV29-1 to TRBJ2-5; TRBD2 matches 10 bases. Germline V gene data show CDR1 as SQVTM and CDR2 as ANQGSEA. The junction had 6 bases not matched to a gene; V was cut back by 0 bases and J by 5 bases. The CDR3 totals 15 residues.

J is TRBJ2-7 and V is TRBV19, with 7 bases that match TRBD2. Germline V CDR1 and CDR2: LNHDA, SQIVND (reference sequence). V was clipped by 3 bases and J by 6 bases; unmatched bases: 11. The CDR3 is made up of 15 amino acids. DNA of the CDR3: TGTGCCAGTAGTATGAGGCGGGAGAACGTCCGCGAGCAGTACTTC. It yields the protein CASSMRRENVREQYF. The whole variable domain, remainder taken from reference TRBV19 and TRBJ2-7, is DGGITQSPKYLFRKEGQNVTLSCEQNLNHDAMYWYRQDPGQGLRLIYYSQIVNDFQKGDIAEGYSVSREKKESFPLTVTSAQKNPTAFYLCASSMRRENVREQYFGPGTRLTVT.

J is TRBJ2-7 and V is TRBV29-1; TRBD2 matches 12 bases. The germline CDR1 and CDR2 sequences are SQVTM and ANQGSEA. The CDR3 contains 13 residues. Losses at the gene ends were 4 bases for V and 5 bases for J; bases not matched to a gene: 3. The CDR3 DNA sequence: TGCAGCGTTGGGCGACTAGCGGGAGACGAGCAGTACTTC. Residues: CSVGRLAGDEQYF.

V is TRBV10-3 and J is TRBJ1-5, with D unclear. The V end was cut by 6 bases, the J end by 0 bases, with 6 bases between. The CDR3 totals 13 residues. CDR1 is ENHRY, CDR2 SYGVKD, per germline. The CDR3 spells CAISELSNQPQHF. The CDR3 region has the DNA TGTGCCATCAGCGAGCTTAGCAATCAGCCCCAGCATTTT.

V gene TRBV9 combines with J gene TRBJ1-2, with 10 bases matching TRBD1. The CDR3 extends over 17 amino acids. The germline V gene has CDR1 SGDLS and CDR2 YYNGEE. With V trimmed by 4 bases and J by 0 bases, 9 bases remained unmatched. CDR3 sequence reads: CASSPDRGRRANYGYTF. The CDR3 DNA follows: TGTGCCAGCAGCCCAGACAGGGGGCGTAGAGCTAACTATGGCTACACCTTC.

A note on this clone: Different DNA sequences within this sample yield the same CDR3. This chain's CDR3 is CASSQGASGTYEQYF. CDR3 DNA: TGCGCCAGCAGCCAAGGGGCTAGCGGGACGTACGAGCAGTACTTC. The V gene is TRBV4-3, the J gene TRBJ2-7; 9 bases are shared with TRBD2. The junction had 5 bases not matched to a gene; V was cut back by 1 base and J by 4 bases. Germline V gene lookup returns CDR1 LGHNA and CDR2 YSLEER. This CDR3 comprises 15 residues.

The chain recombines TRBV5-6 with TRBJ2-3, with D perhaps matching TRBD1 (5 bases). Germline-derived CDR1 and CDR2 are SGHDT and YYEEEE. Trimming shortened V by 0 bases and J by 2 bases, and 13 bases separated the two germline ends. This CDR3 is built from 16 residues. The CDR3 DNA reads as TGTGCCAGCAGCTTGGCGGCAGGGCGTCCCACAGATACGCAGTATTTT. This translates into CASSLAAGRPTDTQYF. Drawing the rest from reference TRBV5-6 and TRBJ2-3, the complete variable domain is DAGVTQSPTHLIKTRGQQVTLRCSPKSGHDTVSWYQQALGQGPQFIFQYYEEEERQRGNFPDRFSGHQFPNYSSELNVNALLLGDSALYLCASSLAAGRPTDTQYFGPGTRLTVL.

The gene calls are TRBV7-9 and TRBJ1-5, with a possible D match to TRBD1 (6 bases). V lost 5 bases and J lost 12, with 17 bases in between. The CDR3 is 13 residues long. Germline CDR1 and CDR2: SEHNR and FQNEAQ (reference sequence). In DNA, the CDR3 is TGTGCCAGCAGCCGGAACCCGGGACAAGGCCAGCATTTT. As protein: CASSRNPGQGQHF.

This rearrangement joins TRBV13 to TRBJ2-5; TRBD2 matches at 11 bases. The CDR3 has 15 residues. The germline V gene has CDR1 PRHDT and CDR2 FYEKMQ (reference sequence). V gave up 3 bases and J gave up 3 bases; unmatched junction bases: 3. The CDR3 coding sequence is TGTGCCAGCAGCTTGGGGGGACTAGCGGAAGAGACCCAGTACTTC. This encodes CASSLGGLAEETQYF.

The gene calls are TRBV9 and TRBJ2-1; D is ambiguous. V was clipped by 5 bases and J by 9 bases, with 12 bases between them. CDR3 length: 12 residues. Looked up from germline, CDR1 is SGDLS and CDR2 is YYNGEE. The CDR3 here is CASSPFGSEQFF. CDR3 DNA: TGTGCCAGCAGTCCCTTCGGAAGTGAGCAGTTCTTC.

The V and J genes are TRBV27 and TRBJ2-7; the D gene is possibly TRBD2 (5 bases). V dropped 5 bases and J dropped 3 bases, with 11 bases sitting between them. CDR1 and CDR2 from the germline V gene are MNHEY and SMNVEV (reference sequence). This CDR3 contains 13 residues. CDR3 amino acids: CASSVRAGYEQYF. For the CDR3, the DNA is TGTGCCAGCAGTGTCCGGGCGGGCTACGAGCAGTACTTC.

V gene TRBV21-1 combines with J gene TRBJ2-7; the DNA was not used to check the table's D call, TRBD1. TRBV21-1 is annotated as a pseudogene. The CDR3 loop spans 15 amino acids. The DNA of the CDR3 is TGTGCCAGCAGCTCGGGGACAGGGTCGTCCTACGAGCAGTACTTC. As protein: CASSSGTGSSYEQYF.

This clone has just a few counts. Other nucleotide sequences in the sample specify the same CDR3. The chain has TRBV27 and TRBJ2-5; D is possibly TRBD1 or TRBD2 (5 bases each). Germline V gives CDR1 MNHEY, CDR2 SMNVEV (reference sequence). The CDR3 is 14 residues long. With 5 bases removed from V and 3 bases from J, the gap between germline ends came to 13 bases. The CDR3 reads CASSLLGTEETQYF. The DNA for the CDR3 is TGTGCCAGCAGTCTACTCGGGACGGAAGAGACCCAGTACTTC.

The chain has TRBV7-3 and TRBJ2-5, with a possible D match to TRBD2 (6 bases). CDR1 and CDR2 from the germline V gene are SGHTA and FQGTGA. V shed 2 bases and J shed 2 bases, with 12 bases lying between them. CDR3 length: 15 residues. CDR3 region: CASSLHGREQETQYF. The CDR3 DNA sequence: TGTGCCAGCAGCTTACACGGGAGAGAGCAAGAGACCCAGTACTTC.